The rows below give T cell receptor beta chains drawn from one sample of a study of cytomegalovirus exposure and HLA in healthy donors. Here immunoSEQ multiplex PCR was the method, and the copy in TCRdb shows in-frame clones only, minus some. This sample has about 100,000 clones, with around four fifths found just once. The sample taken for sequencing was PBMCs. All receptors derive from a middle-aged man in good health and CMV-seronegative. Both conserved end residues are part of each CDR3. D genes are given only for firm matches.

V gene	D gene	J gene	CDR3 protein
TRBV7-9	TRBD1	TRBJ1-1	CASSFHLGGTGGDTEAFF
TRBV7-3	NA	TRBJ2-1	CASSLNGGPHEQFF
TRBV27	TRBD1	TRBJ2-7	CASTHSQGTVSYEQYF
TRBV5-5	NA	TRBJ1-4	CASSWGGEEKLFF
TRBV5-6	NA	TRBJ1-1	CASSLWGGWTEAFF
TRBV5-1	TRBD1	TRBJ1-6	CASRSRGSSSYNSPLHF
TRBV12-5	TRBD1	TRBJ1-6	CASGLSQGDYNSPLHF
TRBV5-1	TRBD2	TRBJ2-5	CASSPGTIQETQYF
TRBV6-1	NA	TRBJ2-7	CASRQAGVSYEQYF
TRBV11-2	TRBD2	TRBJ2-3	CASSLDLGAGSTDTQYF
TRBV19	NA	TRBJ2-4	CASSIGVTQLGKNIQYF
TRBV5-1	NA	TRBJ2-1	CASSLERAGRYNEQFF
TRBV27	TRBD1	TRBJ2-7	CASSLLGQGAYEQYF
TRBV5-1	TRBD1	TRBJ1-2	CASSPEGGKDGYTF
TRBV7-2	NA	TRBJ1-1	CASSRGTQLRNTEAFF
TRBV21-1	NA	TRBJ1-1	CASSSTPTPLNTEAFF
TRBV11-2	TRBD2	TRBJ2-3	CASSQSGAPDTQYF
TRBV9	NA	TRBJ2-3	CASSFAGGGTDTQYF
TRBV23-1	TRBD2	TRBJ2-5	CASILNSGGWGETQYF
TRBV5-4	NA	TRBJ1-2	CASSLDRDKYGYTF
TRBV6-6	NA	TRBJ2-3	CASSLRVAGPTDTQYF
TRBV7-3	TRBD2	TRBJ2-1	CASSLRPSGGNHNEQFF
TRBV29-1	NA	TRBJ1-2	CSVPPGQGYGYTF
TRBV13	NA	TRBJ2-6	CASSLAGNSGANVLTF
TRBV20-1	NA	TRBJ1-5	CSAGVNQPQHF
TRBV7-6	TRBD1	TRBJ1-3	CASSLGGQGAGNTIYF
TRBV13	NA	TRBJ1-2	CASSLGRSYGYTF
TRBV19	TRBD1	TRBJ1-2	CASSLGQDRYYGYTF
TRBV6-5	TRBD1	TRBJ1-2	CASRPEGTGGYGYTF
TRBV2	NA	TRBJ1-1	CASSSRGVGAFF
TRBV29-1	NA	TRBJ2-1	CSVEDYRQRQFF
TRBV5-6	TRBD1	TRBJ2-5	CASSLGTGLAGETQYF
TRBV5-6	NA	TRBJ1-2	CASSFRIIKDRRTYGYTF
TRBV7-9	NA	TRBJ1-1	CASSLEQRSAGTEAFF
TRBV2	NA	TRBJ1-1	CASSDNGNWAFF
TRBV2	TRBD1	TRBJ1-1	CASRRDSQNTEAFF
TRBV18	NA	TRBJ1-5	CASLAGLDQPQHF